This is a list of T cell receptor beta chains from one sample in a study of cytomegalovirus exposure and HLA in healthy donors. TCRdb's copy holds only in-frame clones and misses some; the assay was immunoSEQ multiplex PCR. The table records fewer than 150,000 clones, 78% of them present only once. Input material: PBMCs. The source of these receptors is a woman between 40 and 55 years old in good health and CMV-seropositive. CDR3s include the opening cysteine and the closing phenylalanine or tryptophan. D genes are given only for firm matches. Part of the rows lack a size; the others show once, few, many or a class for expanded clones.

cdr3_nt cdr3_aa d_call v_call clone_size j_call
TGTGCCAGCAGCTTGGGATTGTCGGTAGGGGGCCGAACCTACGAGCAGTACTTC CASSLGLSVGGRTYEQYF TRBD1 TRBV5-5 . TRBJ2-7
TGTGCCAGCACCGACCTTCAGGGTTGGCTGTTTTTT CASTDLQGWLFF . TRBV28 . TRBJ1-4
TGTGCCAGCAGCCACGGGGGAATAGGCTACGAGCAGTACTTC CASSHGGIGYEQYF . TRBV14 . TRBJ2-7
TGTGCCAGCACGCAGGGCCTAAGCTCCTACAATGAGCAGTTCTTC CASTQGLSSYNEQFF . TRBV2 . TRBJ2-1
TGTGCCAGCAGCTTGACTAGCGGGGTATACAATGAGCAGTTCTTC CASSLTSGVYNEQFF TRBD2 TRBV9 . TRBJ2-1
TGTGCCAGCAGTACCCGCACAGGGAACACTGAAGCTTTCTTT CASSTRTGNTEAFF . TRBV27 . TRBJ1-1
TGCAGCGTCGGGGACATGGCTGAAGCTTTCTTT CSVGDMAEAFF . TRBV29-1 few TRBJ1-1
TGCGCCAGCAGTTTTGGGGGAGAGGGAGGGAACTCCTACAATGAGCAGTTCTTC CASSFGGEGGNSYNEQFF TRBD2 TRBV5-1 . TRBJ2-1
TGTGCCAGCAGTGAAGCGGAGACTAGCCAGAGCTCCTACAATGAGCAGTTCTTC CASSEAETSQSSYNEQFF TRBD2 TRBV6-1 . TRBJ2-1
TGTGCCAGCAGTGACTCGGGGGGAGGGATTTCAGAGACCCAGTACTTC CASSDSGGGISETQYF TRBD2 TRBV6-4 . TRBJ2-5
TGCAGTGCTCCCGGCACCGGGGAGCTGTTTTTT CSAPGTGELFF . TRBV20-1 . TRBJ2-2
TGTGCCAGCAGCCCCGGGGACTACCCCTACGAGCAGTACTTC CASSPGDYPYEQYF TRBD2 TRBV9 . TRBJ2-7
TGTGCCAGCAGGATTACAGGGGGAGAGACCCAGTACTTC CASRITGGETQYF TRBD1 TRBV27 . TRBJ2-5
TGTGCCAGCAGCAAAGGGGGCCAGGTGGTCCATACGCAGTATTTT CASSKGGQVVHTQYF . TRBV21-1 few TRBJ2-3
TGTGCCAGCAGTCATAGCGGGAGGGGAGGAGGGGATGAGCAGTTCTTC CASSHSGRGGGDEQFF TRBD2 TRBV27 . TRBJ2-1
TGTGCCAGCAGTGAAGGAGGGAGAGACACAGATACGCAGTATTTT CASSEGGRDTDTQYF . TRBV6-1 . TRBJ2-3
TGTGCCAGCAGTTACCAGGCCCCAGGATACGGCAATGAGCAGTTCTTC CASSYQAPGYGNEQFF . TRBV6-5 . TRBJ2-1
TGTGCCAGCAGCAATATACCCGGGACAGGGGGGGATACGCAGTATTTT CASSNIPGTGGDTQYF TRBD1 TRBV7-3 . TRBJ2-3
TGTGCCAGCAGCTTAGTCGGAGCCGAGCAGTTCTTC CASSLVGAEQFF . TRBV7-9 . TRBJ2-1
TGTGCCAGCAGCGTAGGGGGACACGTGAACACTGAAGCTTTCTTT CASSVGGHVNTEAFF . TRBV9 . TRBJ1-1
TGCAGCGCCGAAGGGGCTAGCGGGAGGGCCACTGAGCAGTTCTTC CSAEGASGRATEQFF TRBD2 TRBV29-1 . TRBJ2-1
TGCAGCGTGGCGGGGGTGGGACAGGGGGCAGGTGGCTACACCTTC CSVAGVGQGAGGYTF TRBD1 TRBV29-1 once TRBJ1-2
TGTGCCAGCAGCCGGACAGGGAGCGGCTACACCTTC CASSRTGSGYTF TRBD1 TRBV13 . TRBJ1-2
TGTGCCAGCAGCTTGTCGGGGTTCGGCTATGGCTACACCTTC CASSLSGFGYGYTF . TRBV5-5 . TRBJ1-2
TGTGCCAGCAGCGAACCAGGGTACCAAGAGACCCAGTACTTC CASSEPGYQETQYF . TRBV5-5 once TRBJ2-5
TGCGCCAGCAGCGCCGGGGACAGGGGGGGAGAGACCCAGTACTTC CASSAGDRGGETQYF TRBD1 TRBV5-1 . TRBJ2-5
TGTGCCAGCAGCTCGCACCGGGACAGGGGTGTGGAGACCCAGTACTTC CASSSHRDRGVETQYF TRBD1 TRBV5-4 . TRBJ2-5
TGTGCCACCAACCAGTGGGGGGGCGAGCAGTACTTC CATNQWGGEQYF TRBD2 TRBV28 . TRBJ2-7
TGCGCCAGCAGCTTGGGGGGACGGGAGAGGGGCTACGAGCAGTACTTC CASSLGGRERGYEQYF . TRBV5-1 few TRBJ2-7